This T cell receptor beta chain originates from a study of T cell repertoires in cytomegalovirus infection. The sample holds many counts of this clonotype. From the reads, TCRdb called clonotypes with MiXCR, one entry per CDR3 protein. Here the sample spans about 490,000 distinct CDR3 sequences, about 30% being singletons. The CDR3 spans 16 residues. V dropped 2 bases and J dropped 6; count of bases not matched to a gene: 5. Germline values: CDR1 SGHTA, CDR2 FQGNSA. Sequenced input: PBMCs. The chain links TRBV7-2 to TRBJ1-6, with 9 bases that match TRBD1. The sequence was collected from a human donor in good health (CMV status not recorded). Some clones in this sample may be carry-over from other donors' samples. The CDR3 here is CASSLPGTGSNSPLHF. The CDR3 DNA reads as TGTGCCAGCAGCTTACCCGGGACAGGGAGTAATTCACCCCTCCACTTT. The full variable domain, its missing parts supplied by reference TRBV7-2 and TRBJ1-6, is GAGVSQSPSNKVTEKGKDVELRCDPISGHTALYWYRQSLGQGLEFLIYFQGNSAPDKSGLPSDRFSAERTGGSVSTLTIQRTQQEDSAVYLCASSLPGTGSNSPLHFGNGTRLTVT.